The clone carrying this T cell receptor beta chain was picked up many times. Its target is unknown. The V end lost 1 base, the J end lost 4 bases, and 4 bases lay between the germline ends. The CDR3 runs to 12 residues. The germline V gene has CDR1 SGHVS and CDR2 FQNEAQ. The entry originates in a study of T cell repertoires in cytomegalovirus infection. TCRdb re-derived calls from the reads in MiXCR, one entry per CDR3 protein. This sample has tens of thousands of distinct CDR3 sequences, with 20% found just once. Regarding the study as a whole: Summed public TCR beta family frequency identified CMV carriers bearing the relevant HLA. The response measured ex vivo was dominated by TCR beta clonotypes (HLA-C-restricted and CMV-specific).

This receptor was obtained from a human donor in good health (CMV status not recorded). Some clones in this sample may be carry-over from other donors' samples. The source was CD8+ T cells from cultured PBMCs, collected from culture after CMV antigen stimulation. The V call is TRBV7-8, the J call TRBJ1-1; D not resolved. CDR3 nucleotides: TGTGCCAGCAGCTTAGGGAGCACTGAAGCTTTCTTT. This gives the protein CASSLGSTEAFF.